The 15 T cell receptor beta chains below come from one sample, sequenced in a study of CD8 T cells in ankylosing spondylitis. TCRdb re-called the 5' RACE reads with MiXCR, one entry per CDR3 protein. In the table there are 200,000 to 300,000 distinct CDR3 sequences, about 10% of which are singletons. The source material was blood, either unsorted or a sorted T cell fraction (not recorded which). The origin of the receptors is a male donor with ankylosing spondylitis or in good health (not recorded which).

This clonotype appeared many times. This chain joins TRBV5-1 and TRBJ1-1, with a tentative D call TRBD1 (6 bases). V dropped 0 bases and J dropped 3 bases, with 9 bases sitting between them. This CDR3 spans 14 amino acids. Germline CDR1 SGHRS, CDR2 YFSETQ. The CDR3 nucleotides are TGCGCCAGCAGCTTGGATAGGGGGTACACTGAAGCTTTCTTT. It yields the protein CASSLDRGYTEAFF.

Details on this clonotype: A much larger clone is a single base away; this may be a read error. V usage is TRBV7-9 and J usage is TRBJ1-1, with TRBD1 identical over 10 bases. CDR3 length: 14 amino acids. CDR1 and CDR2 (germline): SEHNR, FQNEAQ (reference sequence). The DNA of the CDR3 is TGTGCCAGCAGCTCGGGACAGGGGTTCACTGAAGCTTTATTT. Its translation is CASSSGQGFTEALF.

There are many counts of this clonotype. This sequence joins TRBV9 and TRBJ2-2; the D is unclear. In germline, CDR1 is SGDLS, CDR2 YYNGEE. This CDR3 has 15 amino acids. Trimming left V 4 bases short and J 1 base short, with 11 bases between. CDR3 in DNA: TGTGCCAGCAGCCCCTACCCCGGGAACACCGGGGAGCTGTTTTTT. It specifies CASSPYPGNTGELFF.

In this sample, this clonotype turned up many times. The chain links TRBV4-2 to TRBJ2-1; D not certain. The V gene's germline CDR1 is LGHNA and CDR2 YNFKEQ. The CDR3 is made up of 15 amino acids. V gave up 1 base and J gave up 4 bases, with 11 bases separating them. As DNA, the CDR3 is TGTGCCAGCAGCCAAGTCAAGATCGGGTACAATGAGCAGTTCTTC. Protein: CASSQVKIGYNEQFF.

This clonotype occurred a few times. J is TRBJ2-1 and V is TRBV11-1; no clear D. Trimming took 5 bases from V and 7 from J, leaving 9 bases between them. CDR3 length: 12 amino acids. Germline V gives CDR1 SGHAT, CDR2 FQDESV (reference sequence). CDR3 sequence reads: CASSPVRNEQFF. CDR3 bases: TGTGCCAGCAGCCCCGTACGGAATGAGCAGTTCTTC.

The table lists this clonotype with a few counts. J is TRBJ1-2 and V is TRBV15; D remains unclear. The V end lost 5 bases, the J end lost 4 bases, and 14 bases lay between the germline ends. Looked up from germline, CDR1 is LNHNV and CDR2 is YYDKDF (reference sequence). This CDR3 is built from 14 residues. The CDR3 coding sequence is TGTGCCACCAGCCCCGGACCGTCCCGCTATGGCTACACCTTC. As protein: CATSPGPSRYGYTF.

This clonotype was recorded at least ten times. J is TRBJ2-7 and V is TRBV6-5, with TRBD1 as a possible D gene (5 bases). V lost 5 bases and J lost 2, with 16 bases in between. Germline CDR1 and CDR2: MNHEY and SVGAGI. The CDR3 extends over 15 amino acids. In DNA, the CDR3 is TGTGCCAGCAGTAACGGACAAACACTTACCTACGAGCAGTACTTC. Translated, it gives CASSNGQTLTYEQYF.

The chain links TRBV2 to TRBJ1-1, with D unresolved. The CDR3 covers 15 residues. The germline V gene has CDR1 SNHLY and CDR2 FYNNEI. Trimming took off 4 bases at V and 2 bases at J, with 14 bases between the two ends. CDR3 region: CASSAGLLFNTEAFF. As DNA, the CDR3 is TGTGCCAGCAGTGCGGGTCTCCTGTTTAACACTGAAGCTTTCTTT.

This clonotype was counted ten times or more. This chain links TRBV20-1 with TRBJ1-3; D is ambiguous. Germline V lookup: CDR1 DFQATT, CDR2 SNEGSKA (reference sequence). Trimming pared 3 bases from V and 2 bases from J, leaving 8 bases between. The CDR3 is 13 amino acids. The CDR3 region is CSASGEPGNTIYF. CDR3 nucleotide sequence: TGCAGTGCTAGCGGGGAACCTGGAAACACCATATATTTT.

A few counts support this clonotype. This sequence joins TRBV10-3 and TRBJ2-1; D remains ambiguous. Looked up from germline, CDR1 is ENHRY and CDR2 is SYGVKD. The V and J ends lost 6 bases and 6 bases respectively, with 15 bases between them. The CDR3 is 14 residues long. This CDR3 is CAIREAKEINEQFF. CDR3 bases: TGTGCCATCAGGGAAGCTAAAGAGATCAATGAGCAGTTCTTC.

This clonotype came up many times. The chain uses TRBV20-1 and TRBJ1-4, with D unclear. The V gene's germline CDR1 is DFQATT and CDR2 SNEGSKA (reference sequence). The ends were cut back, 6 bases at V and 3 bases at J, with 11 bases in the middle. The CDR3 has 13 amino acids. CDR3 in DNA: TGCAGTGCCAGAACAAGGCCTAATGAAAAACTGTTTTTT. Amino acids: CSARTRPNEKLFF.

This clonotype turned up a few times. J is TRBJ2-7 and V is TRBV10-3; 8 nucleotides agree with TRBD2. Germline CDR1 ENHRY, CDR2 SYGVKD. This CDR3 is 14 amino acids long. The V segment lost 6 bases and the J segment 3 bases; nucleotides outside the gene matches: 7. The CDR3 DNA is TGTGCCATCAGGGAGCGGGAGCATGGCTACGAGCAGTACTTC. Its protein product is CAIREREHGYEQYF.

The sample holds a few counts of this clonotype. The rearrangement joins TRBV4-1 to TRBJ2-1, with 10 bases that match TRBD2. Germline V lookup: CDR1 MGHRA, CDR2 YSYEKL. V was pared by 0 bases and J by 8 bases, with 7 bases of the junction left unmatched. CDR3 length: 16 amino acids. The chain's CDR3 is CASSQDWTSGTYEQFF. CDR3 in DNA: TGCGCCAGCAGCCAAGATTGGACTAGCGGTACGTATGAGCAGTTCTTC.

This clonotype was observed a few times. The chain employs TRBV14 and TRBJ2-5; D is unresolved. The CDR3 loop spans 13 amino acids. V gave up 0 bases and J gave up 0 bases, with 2 bases separating them. Germline V CDR1 and CDR2: SGHDN, FVKESK. The chain's CDR3 is CASSQEYQETQYF. DNA for the CDR3: TGTGCCAGCAGCCAAGAATACCAAGAGACCCAGTACTTC. Together with reference TRBV14 and TRBJ2-5, the CDR3 gives the full variable domain: EAGVTQFPSHSVIEKGQTVTLRCDPISGHDNLYWYRRVMGKEIKFLLHFVKESKQDESGMPNNRFLAERTGGTYSTLKVQPAELEDSGVYFCASSQEYQETQYFGPGTRLLVL.

This clonotype was counted at least ten times. The CDR3 here is CAISTGLGGSYEQYF. Here the CDR3 DNA reads TGTGCCATCAGTACAGGACTTGGGGGCTCCTACGAGCAGTACTTC. The chain recombines TRBV10-3 with TRBJ2-7, with D perhaps given as TRBD1 or TRBD2 (5 bases each). Germline lookup yields CDR1 ENHRY and CDR2 SYGVKD. Deletions cut 5 bases from V and 0 bases from J, with 14 bases between. This CDR3 is built from 15 residues.